Below, 17 T cell receptor beta chains from the same sample are listed, as sequenced in a study of T cell repertoires in cytomegalovirus infection. TCRdb reanalysed the reads using MiXCR and keeps one entry per CDR3 protein. This sample has approximately 910,000 distinct CDR3 sequences, with 30% to 40% found just once. These receptors' targets are unknown. The sequenced sample was cultured CD8+ T cells from PBMCs, obtained from culture after CMV antigen stimulation. The receptors originated from a human donor in good health (CMV status not recorded). Some clones in this sample may be carry-over from other donors' samples.

This clonotype was counted a few times. V usage is TRBV7-6 and J usage is TRBJ2-7; either TRBD1 or TRBD2 may supply D (7 bases each). Trimming cost V 4 bases and J 1 base, with 17 bases left between them. The CDR3 spans 16 residues. The V gene's germline CDR1 is SGHVS and CDR2 FNYEAQ. CDR3 in amino acids: CASSSLSGGQSYEQYV. In DNA form, the CDR3 reads TGTGCCAGCAGCTCATTATCGGGGGGACAGTCCTACGAGCAGTACGTC.

The chain joins TRBV11-2 to TRBJ2-3; TRBD1 or TRBD2 may be the D gene (5 bases each). This CDR3 has 16 amino acids. CDR1 is SGHAT, CDR2 FQNNGV, per germline. V was cut by 5 bases and J by 2 bases, with 17 bases left in between. The CDR3 loop is CASSGGMGPYTDTQYF. The CDR3 region has the DNA TGTGCCAGCAGCGGGGGTATGGGCCCATACACAGATACGCAGTATTTT.

In this sample, this clonotype turned up once. The chain links TRBV27 to TRBJ2-7; 7 nucleotides line up with TRBD1. Germline-derived CDR1 and CDR2 are MNHEY and SMNVEV (reference sequence). This CDR3 has 15 amino acids. V lost 3 bases and J lost 3; bases outside the gene matches: 8. The CDR3 DNA reads as TGTGCCAGCAGTTTGAAGGACAGGCCCTTCTACGAGCAGTACGTC. It specifies CASSLKDRPFYEQYV.

The J gene is TRBJ2-5, the V gene TRBV11-1; no definite D call. Germline CDR1 reads SGHAT; CDR2 reads FQDESV (reference sequence). The V end was cut by 3 bases, the J end by 5 bases, with 7 bases between. The CDR3 has 12 residues. The CDR3 loop is CASSFVTETQYF. The DNA for the CDR3 is TGTGCCAGCAGCTTCGTAACTGAGACCCAGTACTTC.

This clonotype was recorded once. J is TRBJ1-4 and V is TRBV5-4; 10 nucleotides align to TRBD1. The CDR3 length is 16 residues. V gave up 3 bases and J gave up 6 bases; unmatched junction bases: 8. The germline V gene encodes CDR1 SGHNT and CDR2 YYREEE (reference sequence). The CDR3: CASSSLTGGAYEKLFF. The CDR3 DNA reads as TGTGCCAGCAGCTCTCTGACAGGGGGCGCGTATGAAAAACTGTTTTTT.

At least ten counts were recorded for this clonotype. The chain carries TRBV7-8 and TRBJ1-6; no clear D. This CDR3 is 15 amino acids long. CDR1 SGHVS and CDR2 FQNEAQ come from the germline V gene. Trimming shortened V by 0 bases and J by 3 bases, and 6 bases separated the two germline ends. The CDR3 spells CASSLAGSYNSPLHF. The CDR3 DNA reads as TGTGCCAGCAGCTTAGCTGGCAGCTATAATTCACCCCTCCACTTT.

This clonotype was seen only a few times. This chain uses TRBV29-1 with TRBJ2-3; D is uncertain. CDR1 SQVTM and CDR2 ANQGSEA come from the germline V gene. This CDR3 has 10 amino acids. The V and J ends lost 4 bases and 12 bases respectively, with 11 bases between them. CDR3 protein: CSVGSTLQYF. The CDR3 nucleotides are TGCAGCGTTGGGTCGACGCTCCAGTATTTT.

This sequence joins TRBV20-1 and TRBJ2-7; TRBD1 might be the D (6 bases). From germline, CDR1 is DFQATT and CDR2 SNEGSKA (reference sequence). Trimming removed 1 base from V and 5 bases from J, with 18 bases in between. The CDR3 totals 15 residues. CDR3 DNA sequence: TGCAGTGCTAGAGTTTCAGGGGCAAGGGGAAACGAGCAGTACTTC. This codes for CSARVSGARGNEQYF.

The V gene is TRBV19, the J gene TRBJ1-5; 9 nucleotides align to TRBD1. This CDR3 has 14 residues. V shed 1 base, J shed 8 bases, and the junction held 3 bases outside the gene matches. Germline V gene data show CDR1 as LNHDA and CDR2 as SQIVND (reference sequence). The CDR3 coding sequence is TGTGCCAGTAGTATAGGGGGACAGGGTAAGCCCCAGCATTTT. Translation: CASSIGGQGKPQHF.

This clonotype has more than one count but fewer than ten. The chain has TRBV6-5 and TRBJ2-5, with 10 bases identical to TRBD1. The germline CDR1 and CDR2 sequences are MNHEY and SVGAGI. The length of the CDR3 is 20 residues. V gave up 1 base and J gave up 4 bases; unmatched junction bases: 18. CDR3 nucleotides: TGTGCCAGCAGTTACTTCCCCTCGGGACAGGGGTTCGAGATGGGAGAGACCCAGTACTTC. Encoded protein: CASSYFPSGQGFEMGETQYF.

This clonotype was counted only a few times. V usage is TRBV6-6 and J usage is TRBJ2-2; 8 bases map to TRBD1. The CDR3 is made up of 17 amino acids. V gave up 4 bases and J gave up 0 bases; unmatched junction bases: 7. Looked up from germline, CDR1 is MNHNY and CDR2 is SVGAGI (reference sequence). The CDR3 DNA reads as TGTGCCAGCAGTTTTCTCCCGGGACAGGCGAACACCGGGGAGCTGTTTTTT. It encodes CASSFLPGQANTGELFF.

In its sample, this clonotype was seen a few times. V is TRBV5-1 and J is TRBJ1-2; possible D gene TRBD1, 6 bases. In germline, CDR1 is SGHRS, CDR2 YFSETQ. CDR3 size: 13 residues. Trimming shortened V by 4 bases and J by 8 bases, and 15 bases separated the two germline ends. In nucleotides, the CDR3 is TGCGCCAGCAGCCACACAGGGACCGGCGGCTACACCTTC. Its protein is CASSHTGTGGYTF. The full variable domain, rest sourced from reference TRBV5-1 and TRBJ1-2, is KAGVTQTPRYLIKTRGQQVTLSCSPISGHRSVSWYQQTPGQGLQFLFEYFSETQRNKGNFPGRFSGRQFSNSRSEMNVSTLELGDSALYLCASSHTGTGGYTFGSGTRLTVV.

This clonotype was found a few times. This rearrangement joins TRBV20-1 to TRBJ1-1; 10 nucleotides line up with TRBD1. With V trimmed by 3 bases and J by 0 bases, 10 bases remained unmatched. Germline V CDR1 and CDR2: DFQATT, SNEGSKA (reference sequence). The CDR3 spans 17 residues. In DNA, the CDR3 is TGCAGTGCTAGGAAGGGGACAGGGGCTATTGTGAACACTGAAGCTTTCTTT. Residues: CSARKGTGAIVNTEAFF.

This chain uses TRBV29-1 with TRBJ1-1, with D possibly TRBD1 on 6 matching bases. This CDR3 contains 16 residues. The germline V gene has CDR1 SQVTM and CDR2 ANQGSEA. V was pared by 3 bases and J by 5 bases, with 22 bases between. CDR3 in amino acids: CSVEGGAPGSPTEAFF. CDR3 DNA sequence: TGCAGCGTTGAGGGGGGGGCGCCCGGATCCCCAACTGAAGCTTTCTTT.

This chain connects TRBV7-9 to TRBJ1-1; the match to TRBD1 covers 7 bases. The germline V gene has CDR1 SEHNR and CDR2 FQNEAQ (reference sequence). The J segment lost 5 bases and the V segment lost 2 bases, leaving 11 bases of the junction unmatched. The CDR3 runs to 16 residues. The DNA of the CDR3 is TGTGCCAGCAGCTTATCTACACAGGGGATGGGGACTGAAGCTTTCTTT. This codes for CASSLSTQGMGTEAFF.

The rearrangement joins TRBV29-1 to TRBJ2-1, with TRBD2 identical over 7 bases. V was pared by 3 bases and J by 6 bases, with 8 bases of the junction left unmatched. Germline V CDR1 and CDR2: SQVTM, ANQGSEA. There are 14 residues in the CDR3. In nucleotides, the CDR3 is TGCAGCGTTGACGGCTTTTCGGGGGGCAATGAGCAGTTCTTC. Its translation is CSVDGFSGGNEQFF.

This clonotype was seen a handful of times. The chain couples TRBV14 to TRBJ1-1; D unclear. Germline V CDR1 and CDR2: SGHDN, FVKESK. Trimming pared 1 base from V and 1 base from J, leaving 4 bases between. The CDR3 runs to 13 residues. DNA for the CDR3: TGTGCCAGCAGCCAAGCAACGAACACTGAAGCTTTCTTT. It encodes CASSQATNTEAFF.